The T cell receptor (beta chain) described here comes from a study of shared clonotypes between healthy human individuals. Profiling relied on immunoSEQ multiplex PCR, and the TCRdb table lists in-frame clones only, not all of them. The table includes some 2,000,000 clones, nearly 97% detected once. Comments on this clone: This same CDR3 is encoded by further DNA sequences in the sample.

This CDR3 has 15 residues. From germline, CDR1 is SGHRS and CDR2 YFSETQ. The V and J ends lost 4 bases and 9 bases, in that order; junction bases with no gene match: 8. This sequence joins TRBV5-1 and TRBJ1-6, with 9 nucleotides matching TRBD1. The sample consisted of naive CD4+ T cells sorted from blood. As to subset: CD45RA+ positively selected. The receptor was isolated from a man between 18 and 35 years old in good health. Here the CDR3 DNA reads TGCGCCAGCAGCCCTGGCGGACAGGGGAGTTCACCCCTCCACTTT. Translated: CASSPGGQGSSPLHF.